This TCR beta chain was observed in a study of shared clonotypes between healthy human individuals. Findings of the study overall: Naive subsets, compared against memory subsets, generally had larger estimated richness values.

Sequenced by immunoSEQ multiplex PCR; TCRdb stores in-frame clones only, minus some. The table shows around 2.3 million clones, with around 95% occurring only once. Trimming shortened V by 6 bases and J by 1 base, and 12 bases separated the two germline ends. This CDR3 spans 14 amino acids. Germline lookup yields CDR1 SNHLY and CDR2 FYNNEI. In regard to this clone: Its antigen is not known. Distinct nucleotide sequences in the sample also encode this CDR3.

This clonotype originated in a man in his late teens or twenties in good health. The sample was naive CD4+ T cells sorted from blood. This sample's subset: CD45RA+ positively selected. The rearrangement joins TRBV2 to TRBJ1-1, with a weak D call TRBD1 (5 bases). CDR3 amino acids: CASSSGTANTEAFF. In DNA, the CDR3 is TGTGCCAGCAGCTCCGGGACGGCGAACACTGAAGCTTTCTTT.